This TCR beta chain is from a study of cytomegalovirus exposure and HLA in healthy donors. General study findings and limits: Analyses of presence and absence presupposed an approximately uniform sequencing depth across donors. As a later analysis showed, several of the most significant clusters appeared to be linked to common viral pathogens.

Note on this clone: Its antigen remains unknown.

In the PCR, 60 Vbeta and 13 Jbeta primers were used. Repertoires were generated with immunoSEQ multiplex PCR, while TCRdb's copy carries only in-frame clones and drops some. The repertoire includes 100,000 to 150,000 clones, about 78% of them detected once, and 1.5% sits in the top ten. Trimming left V 5 bases short and J 3 bases short, with 10 bases between. CDR1 is SGHAT and CDR2 is FQNNGV in the germline V gene. CDR3 size: 13 residues. The J gene is TRBJ2-5, the V gene TRBV11-2; D is unclear. Sequences were obtained from PBMCs. The sequence came from a female donor in good health and CMV-seronegative. The chain's CDR3 is CASSPKIEETQYF. The CDR3 nucleotides are TGTGCCAGCAGCCCTAAGATTGAAGAGACCCAGTACTTC.